This T cell receptor beta chain was identified during a study of T cells after yellow fever vaccination. Germline loops: CDR1 ENHRY, CDR2 SYGVKD. The CDR3 loop spans 16 amino acids. With 5 bases removed from V and 0 bases from J, the gap between germline ends came to 14 bases. Whole-study findings and limits: When the response was secondary, it was weaker but reached its peak faster, day 5 versus 15. Abundant clonotypes from the bulk population could have been carried over as contaminants into FACS-sorted repertoires. In post-booster samples, most primary-vaccination clones reappeared (about 97% CD4, around 87% CD8).

Synthesis of TCR cDNA relied on 5'RACE template switching, which attached a universal primer site and UMIs. In TCRdb, the 5' RACE reads were re-called with MiXCR into one record per CDR3 protein. The data hold 550,000 or so distinct CDR3 sequences, with about 19% observed a single time. Concerning this clonotype itself: The target antigen is unknown.

The specimen was PBMCs, collected 15 days after the yellow fever booster vaccination. The chain uses TRBV10-3 and TRBJ2-1, with D perhaps TRBD2 (5 bases). This clonotype was obtained from a young man who received the YFV17D yellow fever vaccine. CDR3 amino acids: CAISRRTESSYNEQFF. The DNA of the CDR3 is TGTGCCATCAGTCGGCGGACTGAAAGCTCCTACAATGAGCAGTTCTTC.